This record covers a single TCR beta chain. Its antigen remains undetermined. No much larger clonotype is one base removed from it; base qualities were not supplied. The sample is drawn from a study of control samples from healthy donors and cancer patients (dated by TCRdb to 2020 to 2021). Spanning cysteine to phenylalanine, the CDR3 consists of 12 amino acids. Left in the record is the CDR3 DNA by itself, 36 bases read in frame from the first base. V is cut by 1 base and J by 2 bases, and the space between the germline ends is 0 bases. CDR1 and CDR2 are read off the germline V gene as KGHDR and SFDVKD. The protocol used for the library was the immunoSEQ multiplex PCR assay. TCRdb limited this immuneACCESS table to in-frame rearrangements with V and J called. A share of clones is missing; checked studies link under half to unresolved V genes, and the rest is unexplained. The sample table holds about 94,000 clones, of which about nine tenths were seen once. Together, the top ten hold 3% to 4.5% of the sample.

The sequence joins TRBV24-1 to TRBJ2-3, with no D gene named confidently. This sequence was found in a woman under 30 in good health. Sequenced input: blood. The bases are TGTGCCACCAGTGATTTCACAGATACGCAGTATTTT. Its translation is CATSDFTDTQYF.